This record looks at one TCR beta chain sequence and its context. What it binds is unknown. These data are taken from a study of Ad26.COV2.S vaccination and SARS-CoV-2 variants. J was trimmed by 2 bases and V by 6 bases; bases with no gene match: 10. Germline V gene sequence: CDR1 SGHTA, CDR2 FQGNSA. The CDR3 runs 16 residues. Sequencing was performed with immunoSEQ multiplex PCR; in TCRdb, only in-frame clones are kept and a portion is missing. The sample records about 680,000 clones, 89% being singletons. Overall study findings and caveats: A substantial breadth of spike-specific CD8+ and CD4+ T cell responses after vaccination has been reported. In TCR breadth and depth analyses, total T cell responses may have been underestimated.

Treatment here: 15 to 20 received Ad26.COV2.S at low or high dose, single or two shots; several received placebo; per-sample allocation not given. Sampling occurred on day 63 after the first vaccine or placebo injection. Donation came from an adult in Boston who was aged 18-55 years. The receptor comes from a person aged 18-65 years who received the Ad26.COV2.S COVID-19 vaccine or a placebo. This sample comprised peripheral blood, obtained in a trial of Ad26.COV2.S vaccine versus placebo. The chain combines TRBV7-2 with TRBJ1-3, with TRBD1 matching 7 bases. CDR3 sequence reads: CASSFKQGTPGNTIYF. The CDR3, as DNA: TGTGCCAGCAGTTTTAAACAGGGGACTCCTGGAAACACCATATATTTT.